The sequence of this T cell receptor (beta chain) was determined in a study of TIL therapy for anti-PD-1-resistant metastatic lung cancer. Background on the study: Median tumor mutation burden was approximately 1.5 mutations per megabase.

Germline V gives CDR1 MNHEY, CDR2 SMNVEV (reference sequence). The CDR3 spans 13 residues. With V trimmed by 8 bases and J by 4 bases, 7 bases remained unmatched. As for time point: pre-treatment sample, taken before nivolumab and TIL therapy. This was the immunoSEQ v3 assay. Each library reached 1.9 million or so read pairs, or about 4.5-6.5 million at deep level. The method was immunoSEQ multiplex PCR; TCRdb's version includes in-frame clones alone and lacks a portion of them. The data contain tens of thousands of clones, approximately 69% of them singletons. This clone was seen a few times. This chain links TRBV27 with TRBJ1-1; TRBD1 aligns across 7 bases. This TCR derives from a person between 30 and 80 years old with non-small cell lung cancer. The sample consisted of blood, taken at baseline. The CDR3: CASAQGVGTEAFF. CDR3 bases: TGTGCCAGCGCGCAGGGGGTTGGCACTGAAGCTTTCTTT.